Here is one T cell receptor (beta chain) with its context. What antigen it recognizes has not been identified. Per-base qualities were not stored, and no clone one base away is much larger. Library construction relied on the immunoSEQ multiplex PCR assay. In the paper's pipeline: To diagnose cytomegalovirus status from the catalog of TCR beta chain sequences, a statistical classification framework was built. Held by TCRdb, this immuneACCESS table contains in-frame sequences only and omits some clones. Under half of the omission traces to an unresolved V gene where checked; the cause of the rest is unknown. V and J calls and clone size come straight from that table; D and trimming were deduced from the DNA. Here the sample has about 130,000 clones; about 80% occur a single time. The ten largest clones take up about 32% of the sample. This record belongs to a study of cytomegalovirus exposure and HLA in healthy donors (dated by TCRdb to 2017 to 2019). Some background on the complete study: According to a later analysis, one platform produced both the roughly 130 validation repertoires and the 620 or so repertoires of the first cohort. To predict cytomegalovirus infection status, the study combined high-throughput TCR immunosequencing, statistical association of individual TCRs with disease status, and machine learning. In addition to the first cohort of 666 subjects, a separate validation cohort of 130 or so different subjects was used. The study aimed to test whether cataloging public T cell receptors could reveal signatures of past pathogen exposure. The study at large found these results: Most TCR sequences were seen in very few donors, while some public TCRs were found in many individuals. It was suggested by the authors that the approach could potentially be generalized to other disease states and immunological phenotypes. In both the original and validation cohorts, the classifier was reported to diagnose cytomegalovirus status with high specificity and sensitivity. A later analysis lacked HLA typing for the validation cohort, so it scored co-occurrence in that cohort across all 110 or so repertoires. In the study, 150 to 200 TCR beta chains were listed as associated with cytomegalovirus. In vitro tests confirmed that three of the cytomegalovirus-associated TCR beta chains recognize cytomegalovirus antigens. A later analysis found that TCRs clustered in the first cohort also tended to co-occur in the approximately 120 validation repertoires, with 94% of cluster scores above 0.

Separate from the approximately 690-subject first cohort, the validation cohort of 120 subjects was the group to which the donors belonged. The germline V gene (reference sequence) supplies CDR1 LNHNV and CDR2 YYDKDF. The junction shows trimming of 0 bases on V and 2 bases on J, and the gene matches do not reach 2 bases of it. Including the terminal cysteine and phenylalanine, the CDR3 comprises 16 residues. Left in the record is the CDR3 DNA by itself, 48 bases read in frame from the first base. The chain is made from TRBV15 and TRBJ2-3, with 10 central nucleotides matching TRBD1. The receptor comes from a man under 40 in good health and CMV-seropositive. Specimen: PBMCs. CDR3 region: CATSREGQGPTDTQYF. The sequence in DNA is TGTGCCACCAGCAGAGAGGGACAGGGGCCCACAGATACGCAGTATTTT.